The rows below give T cell receptor beta chains drawn from one sample of a study of long-term antiretroviral therapy in people with HIV. Some clones are missing from TCRdb's copy, which holds only in-frame ones; the method was immunoSEQ multiplex PCR. The sample lists 20,000 to 25,000 clones, just over 90% occurring once. Source: unsorted PBMCs, taken 7.6 years after starting antiretroviral therapy. The receptors originated from a woman aged 35 to 49 with HIV. Each CDR3 is given with its conserved first and last residue. D genes are given only for firm matches.

v_call	d_call	j_call	cdr3_length	cdr3_aa
TRBV11-2	TRBD2	TRBJ2-1	16	CASSLEGGGATFGQFF
TRBV19	TRBD1	TRBJ1-4	16	CASSPGTGGRNEKLFF
TRBV5-4	NA	TRBJ2-3	16	CASSLLGYHGGDTQYF
TRBV27	TRBD1	TRBJ2-7	14	CASSSGTGGYEQYF
TRBV5-1	TRBD2	TRBJ2-5	14	CASSLIPSGETQYF
TRBV4-3	NA	TRBJ1-1	13	CASSHGDNTEAFF
TRBV7-6	TRBD2	TRBJ2-3	16	CASSPTGGLGTDTQYF
TRBV7-2	TRBD2	TRBJ2-3	17	CASSLELAGGPKGTQYF
TRBV5-8	TRBD1	TRBJ2-7	14	CASVSTGGPYEQYF
TRBV4-3	TRBD1	TRBJ1-2	17	CASSQDPRDRNNYGYTF
TRBV5-1	NA	TRBJ1-3	14	CASSSGSSGNTIYF
TRBV2	NA	TRBJ1-5	15	CASRREGSTNQPQHF
TRBV7-8	NA	TRBJ1-4	14	CASSLVGTGEKLFF
TRBV5-1	TRBD1	TRBJ1-1	15	CASSWTGTSNTEAFF
TRBV19	NA	TRBJ1-5	14	CASREQAGNQPQHF
TRBV19	TRBD1	TRBJ1-4	16	CASSTLQQGAREKLFF
TRBV18	NA	TRBJ2-7	13	CASSPLTTYEQYF
TRBV18	NA	TRBJ2-1	16	CASSILTGNSYNEQFF
TRBV7-3	TRBD1	TRBJ2-7	13	CASSLDRGYEQYF
TRBV7-9	NA	TRBJ2-1	13	CASSFQGPNEQFF
TRBV5-1	NA	TRBJ1-1	16	CASSPRLIAMNTEAFF
TRBV7-8	NA	TRBJ2-5	13	CASSFPGRETQYF
TRBV5-8	NA	TRBJ2-1	15	CASSLGVAEEGRQFF
TRBV7-9	NA	TRBJ1-2	13	CASAQTRVDGYTF
TRBV18	NA	TRBJ2-3	14	CASSPMDSTDTQYF